The present TCR beta chain was sequenced within a study of shared clonotypes between healthy human individuals (dated by TCRdb to 2018 to 2021). Study-level background: The cohort comprised two women and a few men aged 18 to 49 years. Each donor's leukapheresis produced roughly between roughly 0.94 and 9.5 billion PBMCs. Libraries were prepared and TCR repertoires were sequenced by different laboratories using diverse techniques, in order to increase sequencing depth and limit assay-specific biases. Blood TCR repertoires of roughly five healthy adults were deeply sequenced to estimate repertoire size and the extent of clonotype sharing between individuals. Per donor, three plates each were used for CD4 naive and CD4 memory, two for CD8 naive, and one for CD8 memory.

Concerning this clone itself: Its binding antigen is unknown. It has no much larger one-base neighbor in the sample; base qualities were not kept.

The donors were healthy, HIV-negative adults who had no recently reported acute infections or vaccinations. Every donor was a Caucasian adult residing in Nashville, Tennessee, USA. CD4+ T cells were enriched by magnetic negative selection; naive cells were then positively selected on CD45RA, and the negative fraction formed the memory subset. Blood was obtained by leukapheresis, after which PBMCs were separated by Ficoll-Histopaque density gradient centrifugation and cryopreserved in liquid nitrogen vapor phase. Analytical flow cytometry was used to check the purity and quantity of every magnetically sorted T cell population. From each sorted fraction, genomic DNA was isolated and quantified by UV absorbance on a Nanodrop 2000c. Using the deep immunoSEQ assay, multiplex PCR amplified TCR CDR3 regions from genomic DNA. For each cell subset, the extracted genomic DNA was distributed evenly across all wells of several immunoSEQ 96-well plates, and each plate served as one replicate. Each replicate PCR for sorted subsets received about 210 ng genomic DNA, equal to tens of thousands of T cell genomes. Purified libraries were quantified with a Qubit 3.0 fluorometer, sized on a Bioanalyzer 2100, and re-quantified with the KAPA Library Quantification kit. Every immunoSEQ 96-well plate was sequenced on a dedicated single-read 150-cycle Illumina NextSeq 550 flow cell. For the original study's pipeline: The immunoSEQ output contained only junctional sequences without quality scores, so filtering could not match that applied to full-length reads. Sequences were annotated with PyIR, a Python wrapper for IgBLAST v1.9, and V/J genes and CDR3 were assigned using IMGT germline references. Reads with weak V/J assignments (E-value above 1e-6), missing CDR3, stop codons, out-of-frame junctions, or ambiguous translated residues were removed. V3J clonotypes were defined as sequences sharing the same inferred V gene, J gene, and CDR3 amino acid sequence. To compute the percentage overlap between repertoires, the number of shared unique clonotypes was divided by the size of the smaller repertoire. Repertoire richness was assessed with RTK rarefaction, the Chao1 estimator, and Recon v2.1 estimates of unobserved clonotypes. For all TCRbeta clonotypes obtained by the gDNA method from several donors, generation probabilities were computed with OLGA. In its TCRdb copy, this immuneACCESS table keeps in-frame sequences only and misses some clones. Where compared with another copy, unresolved V genes explain less than half of these, and the others have no known cause. V and J calls and clone size are copied from that table; D and trimming were computed from the DNA. This sample has about 2.3 million clones in its table, and roughly 92% of those were observed once. The biggest ten clones account for 0.37% of the sample.

The investigation overall reported the following: Incomplete sequencing was indicated by rarefaction of sorted-subset datasets, despite the large sequencing depth. Naive subsets generally had larger estimated clonotype richness than memory subsets did. Pairwise subsampling indicated that sequencing depth was expected to affect the degree of clonotype sharing among donors. The small number of donors limited the genetic and exposure-history diversity represented. Sharing across several donors was observed for approximately 5% of naive CD4, less than 4% of naive CD8, around 2.5% of memory CD4, and approximately 0.41% of memory CD8 clonotypes. Higher generation probabilities were observed for clonotypes shared by all four sorted-subset donors than for non-shared clonotypes. Sampling was restricted to blood, and TCR repertoires in tissues likely differ from the TCR repertoires found in blood.

The clonotype originates from a man aged 18 to 30 in good health. Some clones in this sample may be carry-over from other donors' samples. The sequencing sample was made of naive CD4+ T cells from PBMCs. The label giving this sample's cell subset or site can be read as: CD45RA+ positively selected.

The DNA is TGTGCCAGCAGTCTAGCGGGAGGGCCCGGCCCATACGAGCAGTACTTC. Translated, it gives CASSLAGGPGPYEQYF. This chain is built from TRBV28 and TRBJ2-7; 12 middle bases align to TRBD2. V is pruned by 5 bases and J by 4 bases, leaving 9 bases of the junction without a gene match. From its cysteine to its phenylalanine, the CDR3 spans 16 amino acids. CDR3 DNA is the only sequence kept; it has 48 bases, read in frame from the first base. CDR1 and CDR2, looked up from the germline V gene, are MDHEN and SYDVKM.